Each of the 21 T cell receptor beta chains below was sequenced from the same sample in a study of OX40 agonist ivuxolimab in advanced cancers. Assay used: immunoSEQ multiplex PCR; TCRdb lists only in-frame clones, some missing. This sample has under 80,000 clones; roughly four fifths occur once, and the top ten carry less than 6%. The input for sequencing was CD4+ or CD8+ T cells sorted from blood, taken in a trial of the OX40 agonist ivuxolimab. These receptors were obtained from an adult with an advanced solid tumor such as melanoma, head and neck, liver or kidney cancer.

This clone was found once. This chain joins TRBV5-4 and TRBJ2-5; D is perhaps TRBD1 or TRBD2 (5 bases each). The closer fit of TRBJ2-7 to the DNA end suggests the J call may be wrong. The CDR3 has 15 residues. Germline values: CDR1 SGHNT, CDR2 YYREEE (reference sequence). This CDR3 reads CASSLGTVSSYEQYF. Written as DNA, the CDR3 is TGTGCCAGCAGCTTAGGGACGGTGAGCTCCTACGAGCAGTACTTC.

CDR3 nucleotides: TGCGCCAGCAGCCCCCGTTCAGCCTGGGACTATGAGCAGTTCTTC. Translated, it gives CASSPRSAWDYEQFF. The rearrangement joins TRBV4-1 to TRBJ2-1; perhaps TRBD2 as D (6 bases). The CDR3 has 15 amino acids. From germline, CDR1 is MGHRA and CDR2 YSYEKL. Trimming took 4 bases from V and 8 from J, leaving 18 bases between them.

V gene TRBV7-2 combines with J gene TRBJ2-5; D remains unclear. Germline V CDR1 and CDR2: SGHTA, FQGNSA. This CDR3 has 14 residues. Deletions cut 0 bases from V and 5 bases from J, with 10 bases between. CDR3 loop: CASSLARYGETQYF. The CDR3 DNA sequence: TGTGCCAGCAGCTTAGCGCGGTACGGGGAGACCCAGTACTTC. Complete variable domain (other parts from reference TRBV7-2 and TRBJ2-5): GAGVSQSPSNKVTEKGKDVELRCDPISGHTALYWYRQSLGQGLEFLIYFQGNSAPDKSGLPSDRFSAERTGGSVSTLTIQRTQQEDSAVYLCASSLARYGETQYFGPGTRLLVL.

There are a few counts of this clone. The chain carries TRBV6-5 and TRBJ1-5; no firm D call. This CDR3 is built from 14 residues. CDR1 is MNHEY, CDR2 SVGAGI, per germline. The V end lost 8 bases, the J end lost 0 bases, and 11 bases lay between the germline ends. CDR3 in amino acids: CASGRVNSNQPQHF. CDR3 nucleotide sequence: TGTGCCAGCGGTAGGGTCAATAGCAATCAGCCCCAGCATTTT.

This clone was seen a single time. This chain links TRBV28 with TRBJ2-2, with 8 bases identical to TRBD1. This CDR3 is built from 13 residues. Germline CDR1 is MDHEN and CDR2 is SYDVKM. The junction had 7 bases not matched to a gene; V was cut back by 8 bases and J by 8 bases. CDR3: CASRTGSSGELFF. The CDR3 nucleotides read TGTGCCAGCCGGACAGGGTCTTCGGGGGAGCTGTTTTTT.

CDR3 sequence reads: CASSLAGTGKYEQYF. The CDR3, as DNA: TGTGCCAGCAGTCTTGCCGGGACAGGGAAATACGAGCAGTACTTC. The rearrangement links TRBV28 to TRBJ2-7; the match to TRBD1 covers 9 bases. This CDR3 is 15 amino acids long. After removal of 5 bases from V and 4 bases from J, the junction contained 9 bases not matched to a gene. Looked up from germline, CDR1 is MDHEN and CDR2 is SYDVKM.

The J gene is TRBJ2-2, the V gene TRBV9; D is possibly TRBD2 (5 bases). There are 16 residues in the CDR3. The germline V gene has CDR1 SGDLS and CDR2 YYNGEE. V was clipped by 6 bases and J by 0 bases, with 15 bases between them. The DNA for the CDR3 is TGTGCCAGCACCGTGCGTGGGGAGACGAACACCGGGGAGCTGTTTTTT. Protein product: CASTVRGETNTGELFF.

V is TRBV6-1 and J is TRBJ1-1; 8 bases are shared with TRBD1. The CDR3 is made up of 14 amino acids. Germline assignment: CDR1 MNHNS and CDR2 SASEGT. V dropped 6 bases and J dropped 5; count of bases not matched to a gene: 8. The CDR3 region is CASSVQTGETEAFF. CDR3 coding DNA: TGTGCCAGCAGCGTCCAGACAGGGGAGACTGAAGCTTTCTTT.

The chain couples TRBV21-1 to TRBJ2-6. TRBV21-1 is assigned pseudogene status. The CDR3 totals 17 residues. The CDR3 is CASSKGSGVSGANVLTF. The CDR3, as DNA: TGTGCCAGCAGCAAGGGTTCGGGCGTCTCTGGGGCCAACGTCCTGACTTTC.

This clone came up a few times. V is TRBV28 and J is TRBJ1-2; unclear D gene. This CDR3 region has 14 residues. Germline lookup yields CDR1 MDHEN and CDR2 SYDVKM. Trimming pared 2 bases from V and 0 bases from J, leaving 7 bases between. CDR3 sequence reads: CASSLGLANYGYTF. In nucleotides, the CDR3 is TGTGCCAGCAGTTTAGGACTAGCTAACTATGGCTACACCTTC.

This rearrangement joins TRBV6-4 to TRBJ2-5, with 11 bases fitting TRBD1. This CDR3 is 12 amino acids long. The germline gives CDR1 MRHNA, CDR2 SNTAGT. V was pared by 9 bases and J by 5 bases, with 2 bases of the junction left unmatched. CDR3 loop: CARGQGAETQYF. CDR3 DNA sequence: TGTGCCAGAGGACAGGGGGCTGAGACCCAGTACTTC.

This rearrangement joins TRBV7-6 to TRBJ1-3; D gene ambiguous. V lost 3 bases to trimming and J lost 0 bases, with 12 bases between them. This CDR3 is 16 amino acids long. The V gene's germline CDR1 is SGHVS and CDR2 FNYEAQ. Here the CDR3 reads CASSFSPVVSGNTIYF. The DNA of the CDR3 is TGTGCCAGCAGCTTCTCCCCAGTAGTCTCTGGAAACACCATATATTTT.

The J gene is TRBJ1-2, the V gene TRBV4-3, with 7 bases matching TRBD1. CDR3 length: 15 residues. The J segment lost 4 bases and the V segment lost 1 base, leaving 6 bases of the junction unmatched. Germline V gives CDR1 LGHNA, CDR2 YSLEER. The CDR3 DNA sequence: TGCGCCAGCAGCCAAGGGGCCCGACAGGGCTATGGCTACACCTTC. Translation: CASSQGARQGYGYTF.

The rearrangement joins TRBV9 to TRBJ2-3; D is undetermined. Trimming pared 0 bases from V and 4 bases from J, leaving 12 bases between. The CDR3 is 15 amino acids. Germline CDR1 and CDR2: SGDLS and YYNGEE. The CDR3: CASSVGGYGADTQYF. The DNA for the CDR3 is TGTGCCAGCAGCGTAGGGGGTTATGGGGCAGATACGCAGTATTTT.

This chain connects TRBV2 to TRBJ1-1; a weak D match, TRBD1 (6 bases). The CDR3 has 13 residues. CDR1 and CDR2 (germline): SNHLY, FYNNEI. Trimming shortened V by 7 bases and J by 3 bases, and 12 bases separated the two germline ends. CDR3 sequence (DNA): TGTGCCAGCACCCGGGACACCGACACTGAAGCTTTCTTT. Translation: CASTRDTDTEAFF.

CDR3 nucleotide sequence: TGTGCCAGCAGCAACTCCGGTGGGGCCTATGGCTACACCTTC. As protein: CASSNSGGAYGYTF. J is TRBJ1-2 and V is TRBV7-2; D possibly corresponds to TRBD1 (5 bases). The CDR3 is made up of 14 amino acids. The V gene's germline CDR1 is SGHTA and CDR2 FQGNSA. V lost 5 bases and J 4 bases, leaving 14 bases between the germline ends.

The rearrangement links TRBV14 to TRBJ1-4; D not certain. The CDR3 contains 13 residues. Trimming removed 1 base from V and 8 bases from J, with 8 bases in between. From germline, CDR1 is SGHDN and CDR2 FVKESK. In DNA form, the CDR3 reads TGTGCCAGCAGCCAAGGACTAAACGAAAAACTGTTTTTT. It specifies CASSQGLNEKLFF.

This sequence joins TRBV18 and TRBJ2-2; 7 bases match TRBD1. The CDR3 covers 14 residues. With V trimmed by 6 bases and J by 1 base, 2 bases remained unmatched. Germline assignment: CDR1 KGHSH and CDR2 LQKENI. The CDR3 here is CASSDRLNTGELFF. CDR3 sequence (DNA): TGTGCCAGCTCGGACAGGCTGAACACCGGGGAGCTGTTTTTT.

This sequence joins TRBV7-8 and TRBJ1-2; D is perhaps TRBD1 (6 bases). The ends were cut back, 3 bases at V and 6 bases at J, with 11 bases in the middle. Germline CDR1 SGHVS, CDR2 FQNEAQ. The CDR3 runs 13 residues. The chain's CDR3 is CASSFWQGNGYTF. DNA of the CDR3: TGTGCCAGCAGCTTCTGGCAGGGGAATGGCTACACCTTC.

The chain employs TRBV4-1 and TRBJ1-5; maybe TRBD1 (5 bases). The germline V gene encodes CDR1 MGHRA and CDR2 YSYEKL. The ends were cut back, 0 bases at V and 7 bases at J, with 22 bases in the middle. The CDR3 totals 18 residues. CDR3 protein: CASSQDVTPGYRGQPQHF. The CDR3 DNA reads TGCGCCAGCAGCCAAGATGTAACCCCAGGGTACAGAGGGCAGCCCCAGCATTTT.

CDR3 amino acids: CASSRFTDTQYF. The CDR3 DNA follows: TGTGCCAGCAGTCGATTCACAGATACGCAGTATTTT. This chain uses TRBV7-9 with TRBJ2-3; D not resolved. The V gene's germline CDR1 is SEHNR and CDR2 FQNEAQ (reference sequence). The CDR3 contains 12 residues. V was cut by 6 bases and J by 2 bases, with 6 bases left in between.